This T cell receptor beta chain was profiled in a study of vaccination and CD4 T cells after COVID-19. Study-wide background: The post-COVID samples were taken a median roughly 96 days after diagnosis, anywhere from 35 to 161. Overlapping SARS-CoV-2, HCoV-NL63, HCoV-OC43 and HCoV-229E spike peptides stimulated the cells.

As to this clonotype: Its target is not known.

The Oncomine TCR Beta short-read assay was applied to DNA of cultured CD4+ T cells. Genomic DNA was isolated from cultured CD4+ T cells. Using its own MiXCR run on the PCR reads, TCRdb lists one record per CDR3 protein. The sample holds some 16,000 distinct CDR3 sequences; about 50% are singletons and the top ten take about 18%. Time point meaning: late sampling 161 to 241 days after vaccination in a few convalescent patients. This sample's treatment: roughly ten-day PBMC culture with coronavirus spike peptide pools or control peptides (ViraFEST assay). ViraFEST expanded antigen-specific T cells with peptide pools, then sequenced TCRs. This specimen was CD4+ T cells from blood, cultured in vitro, taken about 7 months after SARS-CoV-2 vaccination. The clonotype originates from a human donor who had recovered from COVID-19.

CDR3 DNA sequence: TGTGCCAGCAGCTTACTCCCTAGCGGTGGGGCCACGGCCGGGGAGCTGTTTTTT. Amino acids: CASSLLPSGGATAGELFF. The chain has TRBV7-6 and TRBJ2-2; 7 positions match TRBD2. Germline CDR1 and CDR2: SGHVS and FNYEAQ. Losses at the gene ends were 2 bases for V and 6 bases for J; bases not matched to a gene: 15. CDR3 length: 18 amino acids. Based on the CDR3 plus reference TRBV7-6 and TRBJ2-2, the full variable domain is GAGVSQSPRYKVTKRGQDVALRCDPISGHVSLYWYRQALGQGPEFLTYFNYEAQQDKSGLPNDRFSAERPEGSISTLTIQRTEQRDSAMYRCASSLLPSGGATAGELFFGEGSRLTVL.